This TCR beta chain was recorded in a study of T cells in Graves' hyperthyroidism and ophthalmopathy. This clonotype was picked up a small number of times. Its antigen is not identified. Exclusion criteria comprised uncontrolled infection, other autoimmune disease, pregnancy or lactation. Germline values: CDR1 DFQATT, CDR2 SNEGSKA (reference sequence). This CDR3 contains 16 residues. The V segment lost 5 bases and the J segment 4 bases; nucleotides outside the gene matches: 9. Study results and caveats: Peripheral blood also featured most of the thyroid clonotypes expanded above 0.001.

Amplification of TCR beta CDR3 regions was performed using RNA transcripts as template. First-round RT-PCR with HTBI primers amplified the TCR CDR3 region. One entry per CDR3 protein, called by TCRdb with MiXCR from the multiplex PCR reads. The data hold 450,000 to 700,000 distinct CDR3 sequences, with 46% observed a single time. The sequence came from a woman aged 18-29 years with Graves' hyperthyroidism. Source material: peripheral blood or thyroid tissue (not recorded which). This chain links TRBV20-1 with TRBJ2-3; 13 bases are shared with TRBD2. CDR3 protein: CSAPLGLAGVADTQYF. The CDR3 nucleotides are TGCAGTGCTCCCCTAGGACTAGCGGGAGTTGCAGATACGCAGTATTTT.